The 6 T cell receptor beta chains reported below all come from one sample, sequenced in a study of cytomegalovirus exposure and HLA in healthy donors. Primers included in the PCR were 60 Vbeta and 13 Jbeta primers. TCRdb's copy holds only in-frame clones and misses some; the assay was immunoSEQ multiplex PCR. The table has around 130,000 clones, around 85% seen once. The sequenced material came from PBMCs. The receptors come from a woman aged 30 to 39 in good health and CMV-seropositive.

This clone was detected once. The rearrangement uses TRBV15 and TRBJ1-1; D is unclear. Trimming stripped 0 bases from V and 0 bases from J, with 8 bases between. Germline loops: CDR1 LNHNV, CDR2 YYDKDF (reference sequence). This CDR3 contains 15 residues. The CDR3 is CATSRDRSLNTEAFF. The CDR3 nucleotides read TGTGCCACCAGCAGAGATCGAAGCCTGAACACTGAAGCTTTCTTT.

This chain joins TRBV7-9 and TRBJ2-5; the D gene is possibly TRBD1 (5 bases). V shed 1 base and J shed 7 bases, with 7 bases lying between them. Looked up from germline, CDR1 is SEHNR and CDR2 is FQNEAQ (reference sequence). The CDR3 loop spans 12 amino acids. DNA for the CDR3: TGTGCCAGCAGCTTAGAACAGGCGACCCAGTACTTC. Its translation is CASSLEQATQYF.

Here the CDR3 reads CASSLVAGGPAGELFF. CDR3 DNA: TGTGCCAGCAGCTTAGTAGCGGGAGGGCCCGCCGGGGAGCTGTTTTTT. The chain is built from TRBV7-9 and TRBJ2-2, with 11 bases identical to TRBD2. The germline V gene encodes CDR1 SEHNR and CDR2 FQNEAQ (reference sequence). The CDR3 consists of 16 residues. The V gene end was trimmed by 1 base and the J gene end by 6 bases; junction bases not matched to a gene: 4.

As DNA, the CDR3 is TGTGCCAGTGACAGGGTTAATCAGCCCCAGCATTTT. This translates into CASDRVNQPQHF. The gene calls are TRBV6-6 and TRBJ1-5, with 7 bases that match TRBD1. The CDR3 length is 12 residues. Germline-derived CDR1 and CDR2 are MNHNY and SVGAGI (reference sequence). V dropped 9 bases and J dropped 4; count of bases not matched to a gene: 3.

The V call is TRBV6-5, the J call TRBJ2-2, with a weak D call TRBD1 (6 bases). Looked up from germline, CDR1 is MNHEY and CDR2 is SVGAGI. The CDR3 sequence is 15 residues long. Trimming left V 6 bases short and J 2 bases short, with 13 bases between. CDR3 sequence reads: CASSWTGTNTGELFF. For the CDR3, the DNA is TGTGCCAGCAGCTGGACTGGGACAAACACCGGGGAGCTGTTTTTT.

The chain has TRBV29-1 and TRBJ2-3; TRBD2 aligns across 11 bases. V trimming: 7 bases; J trimming: 2 bases; junction bases outside the gene matches: 5. The CDR3 contains 14 residues. CDR1 is SQVTM, CDR2 ANQGSEA, per germline. The CDR3 DNA sequence: TGCAGCGCCATACTAGCGGGGGACACAGATACGCAGTATTTT. Protein product: CSAILAGDTDTQYF.